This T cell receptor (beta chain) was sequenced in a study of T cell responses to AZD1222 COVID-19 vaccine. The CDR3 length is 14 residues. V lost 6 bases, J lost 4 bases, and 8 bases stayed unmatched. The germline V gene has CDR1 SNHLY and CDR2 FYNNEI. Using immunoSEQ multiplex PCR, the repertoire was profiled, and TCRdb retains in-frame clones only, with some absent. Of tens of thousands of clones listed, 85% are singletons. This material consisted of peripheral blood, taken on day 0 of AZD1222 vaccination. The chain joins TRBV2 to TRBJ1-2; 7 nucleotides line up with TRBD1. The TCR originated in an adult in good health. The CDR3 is CASRAGTASYGYTF. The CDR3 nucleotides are TGTGCCAGCAGAGCCGGGACAGCGTCCTATGGCTACACCTTC.